The 15 T cell receptor beta chains in this list originate from one sample, sequenced in a study of T cells in Graves' hyperthyroidism and ophthalmopathy. RNA transcripts were the template for amplifying TCR beta CDR3 regions. The TCR CDR3 first-round RT-PCR relied on the HTBI primer set. TCRdb itself ran the multiplex PCR reads through MiXCR, one entry per CDR3 protein. The data show some 350,000 distinct CDR3 sequences, around 15% seen once. The sample taken for sequencing was blood. These receptors were taken from a woman in her sixties or seventies with Graves' ophthalmopathy.

In its sample, this clonotype was seen many times. This chain joins TRBV20-1 and TRBJ2-5; 8 nucleotides match TRBD1. The CDR3 totals 14 residues. Germline V gene sequence: CDR1 DFQATT, CDR2 SNEGSKA (reference sequence). V lost 6 bases, J lost 5 bases, and 11 bases stayed unmatched. As DNA, the CDR3 is TGCAGTGCAACCAGGACAGGGAAGAGGGAGACCCAGTACTTC. As protein: CSATRTGKRETQYF.

Notes on this clonotype: A read error may be the cause here, since a much bigger clone is one base away. The chain couples TRBV2 to TRBJ2-7; 8 bases agree with TRBD1. This CDR3 is built from 13 residues. CDR1 and CDR2 from the germline V gene are SNHLY and FYNNEI. Trimming cost V 5 bases and J 9 bases; bases outside gene matches: 9. The CDR3 coding sequence is TGTGCCAGCAGTCCGGACAGGGCCAACGGGCAGTACTTC. It specifies CASSPDRANGQYF.

This clonotype was detected only a few times. The chain recombines TRBV9 with TRBJ2-7, with 9 bases matching TRBD2. The germline gives CDR1 SGDLS, CDR2 YYNGEE. V lost 0 bases, J lost 3 bases, and 4 bases stayed unmatched. This CDR3 comprises 15 residues. In DNA, the CDR3 is TGTGCCAGCAGCGTAGAGGCTAGCGGGATCTACGAGCAGTACTTC. Its protein is CASSVEASGIYEQYF. Full variable domain (missing parts from reference TRBV9 and TRBJ2-7): DSGVTQTPKHLITATGQRVTLRCSPRSGDLSVYWYQQSLDQGLQFLIQYYNGEERAKGNILERFSAQQFPDLHSELNLSSLELGDSALYFCASSVEASGIYEQYFGPGTRLTVT.

This clonotype was seen at least ten times. This chain joins TRBV12-3 or TRBV12-4 and TRBJ2-3, with D possibly TRBD2 on 6 matching bases. The V and J ends lost 3 bases and 6 bases respectively, with 13 bases between them. This CDR3 comprises 14 residues. The CDR3 nucleotides read TGTGCCAGCAGTTTTGGATCAGGGAGGGATACGCAGTATTTT. It specifies CASSFGSGRDTQYF.

In its sample, this clonotype was seen many times. CDR3 loop: CASSVMGAYNEQFF. CDR3 coding DNA: TGTGCCAGCAGTGTTATGGGGGCCTACAATGAGCAGTTCTTC. J is TRBJ2-1 and V is TRBV2, with D tentatively TRBD1 or TRBD2 (5 bases each). The V and J ends lost 4 bases and 2 bases respectively, with 9 bases between them. From germline, CDR1 is SNHLY and CDR2 FYNNEI. The CDR3 length is 14 residues.

This clonotype was detected many times. For the CDR3, the DNA is TGTGCCAGCAGTGGGGTAGAGGGCGCTGGAAACACCATATATTTT. It codes for CASSGVEGAGNTIYF. V gene TRBV12-3 or TRBV12-4 combines with J gene TRBJ1-3; D gene uncertain. The CDR3 runs to 15 residues. Between the trimmed V and J ends, which lost 5 bases and 2 bases, there was a span of 13 bases.

The sample holds many counts of this clonotype. This CDR3 reads CASSRTQSSYEQYF. The CDR3 DNA reads as TGTGCCAGCAGCCGGACTCAAAGCTCCTACGAGCAGTACTTC. The chain is built from TRBV13 and TRBJ2-7, with D possibly being TRBD2 (5 bases). With 5 bases removed from V and 0 bases from J, the gap between germline ends came to 11 bases. This CDR3 comprises 14 residues. Per germline, CDR1 PRHDT and CDR2 FYEKMQ (reference sequence).

The table lists this clonotype with a few counts. The chain combines TRBV30 with TRBJ2-1; 8 positions agree with TRBD2. This CDR3 spans 15 amino acids. Looked up from germline, CDR1 is GTSNPN and CDR2 is SVGIG (reference sequence). With V trimmed by 3 bases and J by 0 bases, 4 bases remained unmatched. CDR3 protein: CAWRGGRSSYNEQFF. The CDR3 nucleotides are TGTGCCTGGAGAGGCGGGAGGAGCTCCTACAATGAGCAGTTCTTC.

V usage is TRBV5-8 and J usage is TRBJ1-1; D gene uncertain. Deletions cut 0 bases from V and 2 bases from J, with 11 bases between. In germline, CDR1 is SGHTS, CDR2 YDEGEE. The CDR3 consists of 15 residues. Written as DNA, the CDR3 is TGTGCCAGCAGCTTGGGCACAGCTATTAACACTGAAGCTTTCTTT. This translates into CASSLGTAINTEAFF.

This clonotype was seen a single time. The CDR3 does not close with the conserved phenylalanine or tryptophan, likely indicating a read error. J is TRBJ2-7 and V is TRBV28, with D tentatively TRBD1 or TRBD2 (5 bases each). The CDR3 is made up of 14 amino acids. CDR1 and CDR2 (germline): MDHEN, SYDVKM. For the CDR3, the DNA is TGTGCCGGCAGTTTGACTGGGGGATCCTACGAGCAGTACCTC. Translating gives CAGSLTGGSYEQYL.

This clonotype was seen many times. CDR3 loop: CASSLQGTNEQFF. In nucleotides, the CDR3 is TGTGCCAGCAGCTTGCAGGGTACCAATGAGCAGTTCTTC. V and J are TRBV5-5 and TRBJ2-1; maybe TRBD1 (5 bases). Germline CDR1 and CDR2: SGHKS and YYEKEE (reference sequence). This CDR3 has 13 amino acids. Trimming stripped 1 base from V and 6 bases from J, with 8 bases between.

With respect to this clonotype: A single base separates this from a much larger clone, so it may be a read error. V gene TRBV12-3 or TRBV12-4 combines with J gene TRBJ2-3; D not certain. The CDR3 extends over 13 amino acids. V was trimmed by 5 bases and J by 4 bases, leaving 10 bases between them. This CDR3 reads CASSPRSPDTQYF. In DNA, the CDR3 is TGTGCCAGCAGTCCGCGATCGCCAGATACGCAGTATTTT.

The J gene is TRBJ2-3, the V gene TRBV24-1; D could derive from TRBD1 or TRBD2 (5 bases each). Germline V gene data show CDR1 as KGHDR and CDR2 as SFDVKD. The CDR3 sequence is 13 residues long. Between the trimmed V and J ends, which lost 12 bases and 1 base, there was a span of 13 bases. CDR3 region: CAVQRDRTDTQYF. Here the CDR3 DNA reads TGTGCCGTCCAACGGGACCGCACAGATACGCAGTATTTT.

J is TRBJ2-7 and V is TRBV30, with 12 bases that match TRBD1. The trim removed 1 base at V and 6 bases at J, leaving 4 bases unmatched. The CDR3 extends over 14 amino acids. Germline lookup yields CDR1 GTSNPN and CDR2 SVGIG (reference sequence). Written as DNA, the CDR3 is TGTGCCTGGAGTGGGGGGACAGGGGGCGCCGAGCAGTACTTC. Translated: CAWSGGTGGAEQYF.

This clonotype was found a few times. This chain joins TRBV6-2 or TRBV6-3 and TRBJ2-3; D unclear. V gave up 8 bases and J gave up 4 bases, with 13 bases separating them. This CDR3 has 13 amino acids. Germline V gene lookup returns CDR1 MNHEY and CDR2 SVGEGT. The DNA for the CDR3 is TGTGCCAGCGGAAGAAAACCCTCAGATACGCAGTATTTT. Its protein is CASGRKPSDTQYF.